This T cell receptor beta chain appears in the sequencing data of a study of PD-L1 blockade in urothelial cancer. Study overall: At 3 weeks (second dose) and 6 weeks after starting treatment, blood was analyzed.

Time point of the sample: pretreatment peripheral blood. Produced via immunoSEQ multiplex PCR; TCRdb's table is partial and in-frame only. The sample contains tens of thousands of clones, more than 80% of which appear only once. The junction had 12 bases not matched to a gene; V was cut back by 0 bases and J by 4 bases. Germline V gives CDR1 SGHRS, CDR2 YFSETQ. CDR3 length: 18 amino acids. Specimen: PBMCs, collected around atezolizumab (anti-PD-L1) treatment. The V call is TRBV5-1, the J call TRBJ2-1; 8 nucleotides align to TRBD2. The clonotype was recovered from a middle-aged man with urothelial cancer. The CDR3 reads CASSLAPSGPVNYNEQFF. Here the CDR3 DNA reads TGCGCCAGCAGCTTGGCTCCTAGCGGGCCAGTAAATTACAATGAGCAGTTCTTC.